The clone carrying this T cell receptor beta chain is a singleton in its sample. The entry originates in a study of blood T cell repertoires in COVID-19. Study overall: COVID-19 samples collected from the United States, Italy and Spain covered acute and convalescent phases. PBMCs, B-cell-depleted T cells, or T cells were the source of the cDNA or gDNA that made up the material.

Authors' methods: From reference gene primer amplification, estimates of nucleated cell counts were derived. Assay used: immunoSEQ multiplex PCR; TCRdb lists only in-frame clones, some missing. For V, J and clone size, that table is used; D and trimming come from the DNA. Of about 200,000 clones listed, 70% to 90% were seen once; the top ten hold about 9.4%. Germline CDR1 GTSNPN, CDR2 SVGIG (reference sequence). The CDR3 extends over 13 amino acids. The ends were cut back, 0 bases at V and 5 bases at J, with 10 bases in the middle. The sequenced sample was peripheral blood. The chain employs TRBV30 and TRBJ1-2; D remains unclear. This receptor was taken from a woman older than 75 with acute or convalescent COVID-19. CDR3 amino acids: CAWSVNGRYGYTF. In nucleotides, the CDR3 is TGTGCCTGGAGTGTAAATGGGAGATATGGCTACACCTTC. The full variable domain, rest sourced from reference TRBV30 and TRBJ1-2, is SQTIHQWPATLVQPVGSPLSLECTVEGTSNPNLYWYRQAAGRGLQLLFYSVGIGQISSEVPQNLSASRPQDRQFILSSKKLLLSDSGFYLCAWSVNGRYGYTFGSGTRLTVV.